This TCR beta chain was sequenced in a study of blood T cell repertoires in COVID-19. The germline gives CDR1 MGHDK, CDR2 SYGVNS. CDR3 length equals 12 residues. V dropped 6 bases and J dropped 9; count of bases not matched to a gene: 7. Measured with immunoSEQ multiplex PCR; TCRdb has only the in-frame clones, and not every one. The sample lists hundreds of thousands of clones, over 75% occurring once. The receptor was derived from a man aged 18 to 29 who had recovered from COVID-19. The sample consisted of PBMCs or T cells enriched from blood (not recorded which). The rearrangement uses TRBV25-1 and TRBJ2-7; 8 nucleotides agree with TRBD1. CDR3 protein: CASSYAGGGQYF. CDR3 nucleotides: TGTGCCAGCAGCTACGCAGGGGGCGGGCAGTACTTC.